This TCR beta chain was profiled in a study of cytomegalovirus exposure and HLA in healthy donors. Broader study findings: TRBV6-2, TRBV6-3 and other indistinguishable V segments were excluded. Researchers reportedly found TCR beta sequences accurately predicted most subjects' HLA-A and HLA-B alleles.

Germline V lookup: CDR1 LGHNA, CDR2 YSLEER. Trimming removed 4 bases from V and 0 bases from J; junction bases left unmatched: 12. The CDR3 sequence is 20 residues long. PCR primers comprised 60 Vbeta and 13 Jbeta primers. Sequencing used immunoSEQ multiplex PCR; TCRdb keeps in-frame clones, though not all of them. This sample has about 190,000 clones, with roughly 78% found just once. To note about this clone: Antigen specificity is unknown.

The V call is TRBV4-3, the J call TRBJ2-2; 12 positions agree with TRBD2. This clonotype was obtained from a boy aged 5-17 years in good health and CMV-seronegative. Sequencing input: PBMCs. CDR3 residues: CASSPELGLAGIANTGELFF. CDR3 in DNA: TGCGCCAGCAGCCCAGAGTTAGGACTAGCGGGGATCGCGAACACCGGGGAGCTGTTTTTT.